Listed here are 20 T cell receptor beta chains from one sample, sequenced in a study of blood T cell repertoires in COVID-19. Libraries were prepared by immunoSEQ multiplex PCR; TCRdb keeps only in-frame clonotypes and omits some of them. The sample includes some 300,000 clones, approximately 86% seen only once; the top ten take 1% to 1.5%. Specimen: peripheral blood. These receptors were collected from a man between 65 and 85 years old with acute or convalescent COVID-19.

This clone occurred a few times. The chain employs TRBV2 and TRBJ2-7, with 7 positions matching TRBD2. CDR1 is SNHLY, CDR2 FYNNEI, per germline. Trimming cost V 8 bases and J 2 bases; bases outside gene matches: 3. CDR3 length equals 12 residues. The CDR3 is CASRDYPYEQYF. As DNA, the CDR3 is TGTGCCAGCCGGGACTATCCCTACGAGCAGTACTTC.

Written as DNA, the CDR3 is TGTGCCTGCCGGGACAGGGGTTATCAAGAGACCCAGTACTTC. This sequence encodes CACRDRGYQETQYF. V and J are TRBV30 and TRBJ2-5, with 10 bases lining up with TRBD1. V shed 6 bases and J 2 bases; nucleotides not matched to a gene: 6. The CDR3 totals 14 residues. From germline, CDR1 is GTSNPN and CDR2 SVGIG (reference sequence).

The chain combines TRBV11-2 with TRBJ1-4; D ambiguous. From germline, CDR1 is SGHAT and CDR2 FQNNGV. The CDR3 has 13 amino acids. V was trimmed by 3 bases and J by 5 bases, leaving 7 bases between them. The CDR3, as DNA: TGTGCCAGCAGCTTGGGCGGGAATGAAAAACTGTTTTTT. The encoded protein is CASSLGGNEKLFF.

The chain recombines TRBV10-3 with TRBJ2-1; D ambiguous. Germline V gives CDR1 ENHRY, CDR2 SYGVKD. The V end lost 0 bases, the J end lost 5 bases, and 5 bases lay between the germline ends. The CDR3 has 13 residues. CDR3 loop: CAISESAHNEQFF. The CDR3 coding sequence is TGTGCCATCAGTGAGTCGGCTCACAATGAGCAGTTCTTC.

This clone appeared once. The genes are TRBV6-5 and TRBJ1-1, with unresolved D. CDR3 size: 14 residues. The germline V gene encodes CDR1 MNHEY and CDR2 SVGAGI. Trimming pared 4 bases from V and 3 bases from J, leaving 12 bases between. CDR3 sequence: CASSSTVSYTEAFF. The CDR3, as DNA: TGTGCCAGCAGTTCCACCGTTAGTTACACTGAAGCTTTCTTT.

V usage is TRBV7-2 and J usage is TRBJ1-4; unclear D gene. Trimming removed 5 bases from V and 7 bases from J, with 17 bases in between. This CDR3 has 15 amino acids. The germline CDR1 and CDR2 sequences are SGHTA and FQGNSA. CDR3 DNA: TGTGCCAGCAGCCGTCCTCCTGGAGTAGGTGAAAAACTGTTTTTT. It specifies CASSRPPGVGEKLFF.

The V and J genes are TRBV30 and TRBJ1-3, with 8 positions matching TRBD1. Germline V gene sequence: CDR1 GTSNPN, CDR2 SVGIG (reference sequence). Trimming removed 2 bases from V and 7 bases from J; junction bases left unmatched: 4. The CDR3 runs 13 residues. CDR3 DNA: TGTGCCTGGAGTCCGCAGGGGGCGAACACCATATATTTT. Translated: CAWSPQGANTIYF.

CDR3 loop: CASHGTGGANVLTF. The CDR3 DNA sequence: TGTGCCAGCCACGGCACAGGCGGGGCCAACGTCCTGACTTTC. The rearrangement joins TRBV3-1 (or the pseudogene TRBV3-2) to TRBJ2-6; maybe TRBD1 (5 bases). Germline V lookup: CDR1 LGHDT, CDR2 YNNKEL (reference sequence). With 8 bases removed from V and 4 bases from J, the gap between germline ends came to 12 bases. CDR3 size: 14 residues.

The chain recombines TRBV18 with TRBJ2-1, with a tentative D call TRBD1 (6 bases). Germline values: CDR1 KGHSH, CDR2 LQKENI. V lost 0 bases and J 2 bases, leaving 8 bases between the germline ends. The CDR3 has 15 amino acids. CDR3 nucleotide sequence: TGTGCCAGCTCACCACCGGGGGCCCCCTACAATGAGCAGTTCTTC. Translation: CASSPPGAPYNEQFF.

This clone was counted only a few times. This chain connects TRBV11-2 to TRBJ2-7, with D possibly matching TRBD1 (5 bases). CDR3 length: 13 residues. Trimming cost V 7 bases and J 7 bases, with 17 bases left between them. CDR1 is SGHAT and CDR2 is FQNNGV in the germline V gene. The CDR3 reads CASTPPNSGEQYF. The CDR3 DNA is TGTGCCAGCACCCCGCCCAACTCAGGGGAGCAGTACTTC. The full variable domain, in which reference TRBV11-2 and TRBJ2-7 provide the parts outside the CDR3, is EAGVAQSPRYKIIEKRQSVAFWCNPISGHATLYWYQQILGQGPKLLIQFQNNGVVDDSQLPKDRFSAERLKGVDSTLKIQPAKLEDSAVYLCASTPPNSGEQYFGPGTRLTVT.

This sequence joins TRBV6-1 and TRBJ1-1; D perhaps matches TRBD1 (5 bases). This CDR3 is 14 amino acids long. Germline V gives CDR1 MNHNS, CDR2 SASEGT. V was pared by 2 bases and J by 1 base, with 8 bases between. The CDR3 here is CASSEYGGNTEAFF. The CDR3 nucleotides read TGTGCCAGCAGTGAATACGGGGGGAACACTGAAGCTTTCTTT.

The chain carries TRBV6-5 and TRBJ2-7, with TRBD2 as a possible D gene (6 bases). This CDR3 contains 14 residues. The V gene lost 1 base and the J gene lost 4 bases, with 11 bases spanning the gap. Germline CDR1 reads MNHEY; CDR2 reads SVGAGI. The chain's CDR3 is CASSYFGGEYEQYF. CDR3 nucleotides: TGTGCCAGCAGTTACTTTGGCGGGGAGTACGAGCAGTACTTC.

The chain links TRBV23-1 to TRBJ2-7; no reliable D call. TRBV23-1 is identified as an open reading frame with a role that is uncertain. The CDR3 has 14 residues. V shed 4 bases and J shed 3 bases, with 13 bases lying between them. CDR3 sequence: CASSRTPGGYEQYF. CDR3 sequence (DNA): TGCGCCAGCAGTCGAACCCCCGGCGGCTACGAGCAGTACTTC.

This chain connects TRBV27 to TRBJ1-1, with D possibly matching TRBD1 (6 bases). Germline CDR1 and CDR2: MNHEY and SMNVEV (reference sequence). V lost 9 bases and J lost 1, with 30 bases in between. This CDR3 has 19 amino acids. The CDR3 sequence: CARDVCQQLVTGQNTEAFF. DNA of the CDR3: TGTGCCAGGGATGTCTGCCAGCAGTTGGTAACAGGGCAGAACACTGAAGCTTTCTTT.

This sequence joins TRBV24-1 and TRBJ2-7; 9 bases map to TRBD1. The V and J ends lost 7 bases and 3 bases, in that order; junction bases with no gene match: 9. This CDR3 comprises 15 residues. The germline V gene encodes CDR1 KGHDR and CDR2 SFDVKD. The CDR3 DNA sequence: TGTGCCACCAGCGAATCGGGACAGGGAATCTACGAGCAGTACTTC. It yields the protein CATSESGQGIYEQYF.

The chain links TRBV29-1 to TRBJ2-1, with TRBD1 matching 12 bases. Germline CDR1 reads SQVTM; CDR2 reads ANQGSEA. This CDR3 is built from 16 residues. V was pared by 8 bases and J by 8 bases, with 16 bases of the junction left unmatched. CDR3 amino acids: CSSGQGAQGSTDEQFF. The CDR3, as DNA: TGCAGCTCGGGACAGGGGGCGCAGGGGTCAACGGATGAGCAGTTCTTC.

This clone has just one count. V usage is TRBV18 and J usage is TRBJ2-1; D might be TRBD2 (5 bases). Between the trimmed V and J ends, which lost 3 bases and 0 bases, there was a span of 9 bases. The germline V gene encodes CDR1 KGHSH and CDR2 LQKENI. The CDR3 is made up of 15 amino acids. CDR3 in amino acids: CASSPGGVSYNEQFF. The CDR3 DNA is TGTGCCAGCTCACCCGGAGGAGTCTCCTACAATGAGCAGTTCTTC.

The V call is TRBV20-1, the J call TRBJ1-2; 7 bases match TRBD1. The junction had 1 base not matched to a gene; V was cut back by 5 bases and J by 4 bases. Germline CDR1 reads DFQATT; CDR2 reads SNEGSKA (reference sequence). This CDR3 is built from 11 residues. CDR3 in DNA: TGCAGTGCTCGGACAGGCTATGGCTACACCTTC. Translation: CSARTGYGYTF.

The V and J genes are TRBV10-3 and TRBJ1-3; D is uncertain. CDR1 ENHRY and CDR2 SYGVKD come from the germline V gene. The CDR3 length is 12 residues. The germline V and J ends were trimmed by 10 bases and 0 bases, with 7 bases remaining between them. CDR3 sequence reads: CASKLSGNTIYF. CDR3 in DNA: TGTGCCAGCAAGCTCTCTGGAAACACCATATATTTT.

This clone has just one count. This chain uses TRBV28 with TRBJ2-3; D might be TRBD1 (7 bases). The CDR3 runs 16 residues. Trimming left V 4 bases short and J 0 bases short, with 14 bases between. Germline CDR1 reads MDHEN; CDR2 reads SYDVKM. CDR3 bases: TGTGCCAGCAGTTCGGCGGGACAGCCAAGCACAGATACGCAGTATTTT. Protein product: CASSSAGQPSTDTQYF.